The 9 T cell receptor beta chains below come from one sample, sequenced in a study of identical twins. TCRdb redid the calling of the 5' RACE reads with MiXCR, one entry per CDR3 protein. Of about 890,000 distinct CDR3 sequences listed, over 9% were seen once; the top ten hold about 1.6%. Separately, the same data were catalogued under a study of yellow fever vaccine responses in identical twins.

Sequencing input: PBMCs. The receptor source for this set is a woman aged 18-35 years in good health.

The CDR3 coding sequence is TGTGCCAGCAGCCCCTTACTAGCGGGAGATCACTACGAGCAGTACTTC. Its translation: CASSPLLAGDHYEQYF. This chain links TRBV11-2 with TRBJ2-7; 11 bases match TRBD2. This CDR3 comprises 16 residues. In germline, CDR1 is SGHAT, CDR2 FQNNGV. V dropped 5 bases and J dropped 3; count of bases not matched to a gene: 9.

The rearrangement joins TRBV28 to TRBJ2-7; 9 bases match TRBD1. The CDR3 has 14 residues. CDR1 is MDHEN, CDR2 SYDVKM, per germline. V dropped 6 bases and J dropped 4; count of bases not matched to a gene: 7. The CDR3 sequence is CASRKTGGLYEQYV. The CDR3 DNA is TGTGCCAGCAGAAAGACAGGGGGTTTGTACGAGCAGTACGTC.

There are a few counts of this clonotype. The J gene is TRBJ2-2, the V gene TRBV2; 8 nucleotides line up with TRBD2. Germline-derived CDR1 and CDR2 are SNHLY and FYNNEI. The V gene end was trimmed by 6 bases and the J gene end by 5 bases; junction bases not matched to a gene: 8. CDR3 length: 15 residues. In nucleotides, the CDR3 is TGTGCCAGCAGCCCGCCCGGGAGGGGAACCGGGGAGCTGTTTTTT. This encodes CASSPPGRGTGELFF.

This chain joins TRBV12-3 or TRBV12-4 and TRBJ1-2; 7 bases line up with TRBD1. V lost 0 bases, J lost 7 bases, and 5 bases stayed unmatched. The CDR3 runs 14 residues. CDR3 in amino acids: CASSLASRGSGYTF. DNA of the CDR3: TGTGCCAGCAGTTTAGCTTCCAGGGGGTCTGGCTACACCTTC.

This rearrangement joins TRBV3-1 to TRBJ2-5, with D possibly matching TRBD2 (6 bases). V lost 7 bases and J 2 bases, leaving 14 bases between the germline ends. The CDR3 length is 14 residues. CDR1 and CDR2 from the germline V gene are LGHDT and YNNKEL (reference sequence). CDR3 protein: CASTLRSGQETQYF. For the CDR3, the DNA is TGTGCCAGCACCCTCCGGAGCGGGCAAGAGACCCAGTACTTC.

The chain joins TRBV12-3 or TRBV12-4 to TRBJ1-6, with D uncertain. CDR3 length equals 14 residues. V gave up 5 bases and J gave up 8 bases, with 13 bases separating them. Here the CDR3 reads CASSPRRADSPLHF. The CDR3 DNA reads TGTGCCAGCAGTCCCCGAAGGGCCGATTCACCCCTCCACTTT.

This clonotype has just a few counts. The chain is built from TRBV29-1 and TRBJ2-2; D gene ambiguous. The length of the CDR3 is 13 residues. The germline CDR1 and CDR2 sequences are SQVTM and ANQGSEA. V gave up 7 bases and J gave up 1 base, with 10 bases separating them. The CDR3 region has the DNA TGCAGCGCAATTTGGGGGAACACCGGGGAGCTGTTTTTT. This sequence encodes CSAIWGNTGELFF.

This clonotype has just a few counts. The chain couples TRBV12-3 or TRBV12-4 to TRBJ2-2; no clear D gene. The length of the CDR3 is 13 residues. Trimming pared 3 bases from V and 4 bases from J, leaving 6 bases between. In DNA form, the CDR3 reads TGTGCCAGCAGTTTTACACTCACCGGGGAGCTGTTTTTT. It codes for CASSFTLTGELFF.

In its sample, this clonotype was seen a few times. The gene calls are TRBV20-1 and TRBJ2-1; the match to TRBD2 covers 12 bases. Germline assignment: CDR1 DFQATT and CDR2 SNEGSKA (reference sequence). Trimming cost V 3 bases and J 4 bases; bases outside gene matches: 7. This CDR3 region has 16 residues. The CDR3 DNA follows: TGCAGTGCTAGTCTAGGGCTAGCGGGGGGGTACAATGAGCAGTTCTTC. This codes for CSASLGLAGGYNEQFF.